These T cell receptor beta chains were read from a single sample in a study of T cells in Graves' hyperthyroidism and ophthalmopathy. TCRdb called the multiplex PCR reads again in MiXCR, with one record for every CDR3 protein. In the table there are about 320,000 distinct CDR3 sequences, about 15% of which are singletons. Sequences were obtained from blood. The receptor source for this set is a young man with Graves' hyperthyroidism. The CDR3 runs from the conserved cysteine through the conserved F or W. D genes are given only for firm matches. A clone size is listed for some rows: how often the clone was seen (once, few, many), or a class if it is expanded.

J | D | size | V | DNA | CDR3
TRBJ2-3 | TRBD2 | few | TRBV6-1 | TGTGCCAGCACCAATAGCGGGAGGCCTAGAGATACGCAGTATTTT | CASTNSGRPRDTQYF
TRBJ2-5 | NA | few | TRBV15 | TGTGCCACCAGCAGGGCGGGGGCTGGGGGCGAGACCCAGTACTTC | CATSRAGAGGETQYF
TRBJ2-2 | NA | NA | TRBV28 | TGTGCCACCCCAGGTACCAGATCAAACACCGGGGAGCTGTTTTTT | CATPGTRSNTGELFF
TRBJ1-5 | NA | few | TRBV20-1 | TGCAGTGCTGCCTTCCACAATCAGCCCCAGCATTTT | CSAAFHNQPQHF
TRBJ1-1 | TRBD1 | many | TRBV11-2 | TGTGCCAGCAGCCCACCTTCAACAGGGGGAACTGAAGCTTTCTTT | CASSPPSTGGTEAFF
TRBJ2-7 | NA | many | TRBV11-1 | TGTGCCAGCAGCCGCGCAGTTAGGGAGGACGAGCAGTACTTC | CASSRAVREDEQYF
TRBJ2-1 | NA | many | TRBV6-5 | TGTGCCAGCAGTTACTCGAGTGGGGGGAATGAGCAGTTCTTC | CASSYSSGGNEQFF
TRBJ1-4 | NA | many | TRBV18 | TGTGCCAGCTCACCCGGGCCTAATGAAAAACTGTTTTTT | CASSPGPNEKLFF
TRBJ2-1 | NA | many | TRBV12-3/TRBV12-4 | TGTGCCAGCAGTTTAGCGGGAGAAGGGTACAATGAGCAGTTCTTC | CASSLAGEGYNEQFF
TRBJ2-2 | NA | NA | TRBV5-1 | TGCGCCAGCAGCTTGGTAGCACACCTGAACACCGGGGAGCTGTTTTTT | CASSLVAHLNTGELFF
TRBJ2-7 | NA | NA | TRBV2 | TGTGCCAGCAGTGAAGGGACGCTAACGGACGAGCAGTACTTC | CASSEGTLTDEQYF
TRBJ2-5 | NA | NA | TRBV11-2 | TGTGCCAGCGGGCGGACAGAAGAGACCCAGTACTTC | CASGRTEETQYF
TRBJ2-1 | TRBD2 | many | TRBV11-1 | TGTGCCAGCAGCTCCAGACTAGCGGGAGTTTTAGGGGGGTACCACAATGAGCAGTTCTTC | CASSSRLAGVLGGYHNEQFF
TRBJ1-6 | TRBD1 | NA | TRBV4-1 | TGCGCCAGCAGCCAACCTGACAGGGGCCCTCATTCACCCCTCCACTTT | CASSQPDRGPHSPLHF
TRBJ2-1 | TRBD1 | few | TRBV24-1 | TGTGCCACCAGTGATTTGGGACAGGGGATGAGGAATGAGCAGTTCTTC | CATSDLGQGMRNEQFF
TRBJ1-2 | NA | NA | TRBV7-8 | TGTGCCAGCAGCTTACAAGGGATCCTTAACTATGGCTACACCTTC | CASSLQGILNYGYTF
TRBJ1-2 | TRBD1 | many | TRBV5-5 | TGTGCCAGCAGCCTAGGACAGGGGGATGGCTACACCTTC | CASSLGQGDGYTF
TRBJ2-7 | NA | many | TRBV3-1 | TGTGCCAGTTACTCCTCTGAGACCTACGAGCAGTACTTC | CASYSSETYEQYF
TRBJ2-2 | NA | many | TRBV13 | TGTGCCAGCAGCTTACGGGTCGGGGAGCTGTTTTTT | CASSLRVGELFF
TRBJ1-2 | TRBD1 | NA | TRBV29-1 | TGCAGCGCCGGGGGACAGGGAGAATCGAACTATGGCTACACCTTC | CSAGGQGESNYGYTF